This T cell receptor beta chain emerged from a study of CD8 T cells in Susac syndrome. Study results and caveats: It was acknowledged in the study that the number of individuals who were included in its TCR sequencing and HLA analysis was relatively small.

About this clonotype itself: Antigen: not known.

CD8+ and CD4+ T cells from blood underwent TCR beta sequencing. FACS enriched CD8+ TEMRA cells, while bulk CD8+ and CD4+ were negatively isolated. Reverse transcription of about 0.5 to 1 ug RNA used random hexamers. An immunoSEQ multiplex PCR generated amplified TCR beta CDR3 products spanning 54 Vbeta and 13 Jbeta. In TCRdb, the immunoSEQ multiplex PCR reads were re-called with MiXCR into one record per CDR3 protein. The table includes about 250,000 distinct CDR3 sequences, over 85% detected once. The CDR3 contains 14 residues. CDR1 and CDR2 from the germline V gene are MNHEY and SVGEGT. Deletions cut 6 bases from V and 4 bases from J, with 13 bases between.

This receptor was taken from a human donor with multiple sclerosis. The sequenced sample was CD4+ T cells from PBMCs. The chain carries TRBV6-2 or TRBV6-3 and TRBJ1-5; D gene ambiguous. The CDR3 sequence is CASRNSGENQPQHF. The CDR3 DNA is TGTGCCAGCAGGAATAGTGGGGAAAATCAGCCCCAGCATTTT.